These T cell receptor beta chains were read from a single sample in a study of blood T cell repertoires in COVID-19. Generated by immunoSEQ multiplex PCR, the TCRdb table keeps only in-frame clones and is missing some. The sample lists roughly 250,000 clones; roughly 86% were seen once. Sequenced: PBMCs or T cells enriched from blood (not recorded which). The receptors stem from a woman aged 45-60 years who had recovered from COVID-19. The CDR3 runs from the conserved cysteine through the conserved F or W. The D gene is left open where the match is weak. Part of the rows lack a size; the others show once, few, many or a class for expanded clones.

d_call	v_call	clone_size	j_call	cdr3_aa	cdr3_nt
TRBD1	TRBV28	-	TRBJ2-7	CASRNPGQGAEQYF	TGTGCCAGCAGAAACCCGGGACAGGGGGCCGAGCAGTACTTC
TRBD1	TRBV28	-	TRBJ1-6	CASSSGTGVPGASPLHF	TGTGCCAGCAGTTCCGGGACAGGGGTACCGGGGGCCTCACCCCTCCACTTT
TRBD1	TRBV5-1	-	TRBJ2-1	CASSFGQGAYNEQFF	TGCGCCAGCAGCTTCGGGCAGGGGGCGTACAATGAGCAGTTCTTC
TRBD2	TRBV5-1	-	TRBJ2-7	CASSLGSRGLRKQYF	TGCGCCAGCAGCTTAGGAAGTAGGGGACTACGCAAGCAGTACTTC
TRBD2	TRBV6-4	-	TRBJ2-1	CASSDLAGTNEQFF	TGTGCCAGCTCGGACCTAGCGGGAACCAATGAGCAGTTCTTC
-	TRBV28	-	TRBJ1-2	CASSPGLIRSLNGYTF	TGTGCCAGCAGCCCAGGTCTAATTAGGTCTTTGAATGGCTACACCTTC
-	TRBV6-2/TRBV6-3	once	TRBJ2-1	CASSYSSGVEFF	TGTGCCAGCAGTTACTCGTCGGGGGTGGAGTTCTTC
-	TRBV5-1	-	TRBJ1-2	CASSLALGLGYTF	TGCGCCAGCAGCTTGGCCTTGGGGCTCGGCTACACCTTC
-	TRBV11-2	once	TRBJ2-7	CASSLFRGYEQYF	TGTGCCAGCAGCTTATTCAGGGGCTACGAGCAGTACTTC
-	TRBV10-2	-	TRBJ2-3	CASSELADTQYF	TGCGCCAGCAGTGAGTTGGCCGATACGCAGTATTTT
-	TRBV9	-	TRBJ2-1	CASSVDAGGYNEQFF	TGTGCCAGCAGCGTAGATGCAGGGGGGTACAATGAGCAGTTCTTC
TRBD2	TRBV28	-	TRBJ2-7	CASTGASGRYEQYF	TGTGCCAGCACAGGAGCTAGCGGCCGATACGAGCAGTACTTC
TRBD2	TRBV2	-	TRBJ2-5	CATGARPGGTETQYF	TGTGCTACCGGGGCCCGTCCGGGAGGGACGGAGACCCAGTACTTC
-	TRBV25-1	-	TRBJ1-1	CASSESGKGVMNTEAFF	TGTGCCAGCAGTGAATCCGGCAAGGGGGTTATGAACACTGAAGCTTTCTTT
-	TRBV5-5	-	TRBJ2-5	CASSLGVGRETQYF	TGTGCCAGCAGCCTTGGGGTTGGGAGGGAGACCCAGTACTTC
TRBD1	TRBV4-2	-	TRBJ1-3	CASSQELTGGAGNTIYF	TGTGCCAGCAGCCAGGAGCTGACAGGGGGCGCTGGAAACACCATATATTTT
-	TRBV11-3	-	TRBJ2-3	CASSSMTDTQYF	TGTGCCAGCAGCTCCATGACAGATACGCAGTATTTT
-	TRBV10-1	-	TRBJ2-2	CASSFNTGELFF	TGCGCCAGCAGCTTTAACACCGGGGAGCTGTTTTTT
-	TRBV5-8	-	TRBJ2-1	CASSLIQTTYNEQFF	TGTGCCAGCAGCTTAATACAGACCACCTACAATGAGCAGTTCTTC
TRBD1	TRBV19	-	TRBJ2-7	CASSVPGQGHEQYF	TGTGCCAGTAGTGTTCCGGGACAGGGTCACGAGCAGTACTTC
TRBD2	TRBV2	-	TRBJ2-2	CASSVLAGESGELFF	TGTGCCAGCAGTGTACTAGCGGGAGAATCGGGGGAGCTGTTTTTT
TRBD2	TRBV3-1/TRBV3-2	-	TRBJ2-1	CASSQDLVGGRHNEQFF	TGTGCCAGCAGCCAAGATTTGGTCGGCGGGAGGCACAATGAGCAGTTCTTC
TRBD1	TRBV18	-	TRBJ2-7	CASSQGQKITYEQYF	TGTGCCAGCTCCCAGGGACAGAAAATCACCTACGAGCAGTACTTC